Following are 13 T cell receptor beta chains from one sample sequenced in a study of CD8 T cells in ankylosing spondylitis. From the 5' RACE reads, TCRdb called clonotypes with MiXCR, one entry per CDR3 protein. The profile shows 200,000 to 250,000 distinct CDR3 sequences, roughly a tenth of them singletons. The source material was blood, either unsorted or a sorted T cell fraction (not recorded which). The receptors come from a male donor with ankylosing spondylitis or in good health (not recorded which).

This clonotype was counted ten times or more. The CDR3 sequence is CASRSVGEVNTGELFF. CDR3 bases: TGCGCCAGCAGATCAGTGGGAGAAGTGAACACCGGGGAGCTGTTTTTT. The chain uses TRBV5-1 and TRBJ2-2; perhaps TRBD2 as D (5 bases). In germline, CDR1 is SGHRS, CDR2 YFSETQ. This CDR3 comprises 16 residues. V was shortened by 5 bases and J by 1 base, with 15 bases between the two germline ends.

This clonotype showed up many times. A read error may produce the germline difference seen at one junction end. The chain combines TRBV29-1 with TRBJ2-2; 9 positions match TRBD1. The CDR3 loop spans 14 amino acids. Germline V CDR1 and CDR2: SQVTM, ANQGSEA. The chain's CDR3 is CSVEVPGQGLELFF. The CDR3 nucleotides are TGCAGCGTCGAAGTCCCGGGACAGGGATTGGAGCTGTTTTTT.

This clonotype has ten or more counts. This CDR3 is CASSLDRRGTEAFF. CDR3 bases: TGTGCCAGCAGCTTGGACAGGAGGGGGACTGAAGCTTTCTTT. The chain has TRBV7-6 and TRBJ1-1, with TRBD1 identical over 7 bases. With V trimmed by 3 bases and J by 5 bases, 6 bases remained unmatched. The CDR3 runs to 14 residues. The germline gives CDR1 SGHVS, CDR2 FNYEAQ.

In its sample, this clonotype was seen many times. The rearrangement links TRBV7-2 to TRBJ2-1, with TRBD2 identical over 8 bases. The germline gives CDR1 SGHTA, CDR2 FQGNSA. The CDR3 extends over 15 amino acids. The trim removed 4 bases at V and 6 bases at J, leaving 8 bases unmatched. The CDR3 DNA sequence: TGTGCCAGCAGCTCCACTAGCGGCTCGGTCAATGAGCAGTTCTTC. Its translation is CASSSTSGSVNEQFF.

This clonotype was recorded a few times. The chain joins TRBV11-1 to TRBJ2-7, with D tentatively TRBD2 (5 bases). Germline V lookup: CDR1 SGHAT, CDR2 FQDESV (reference sequence). The ends were cut back, 1 base at V and 2 bases at J, with 12 bases in the middle. This CDR3 has 15 amino acids. In nucleotides, the CDR3 is TGTGCCAGCAGCTTAGGAGCGGCAGCGGCCTACGAGCAGTACTTC. As protein: CASSLGAAAAYEQYF.

This clonotype was recorded at least ten times. The V and J genes are TRBV6-1 and TRBJ1-6; 9 bases match TRBD1. V shed 5 bases and J 9 bases; nucleotides not matched to a gene: 8. This CDR3 has 15 residues. Germline V gene sequence: CDR1 MNHNS, CDR2 SASEGT. The CDR3 DNA sequence: TGTGCCAGCAGTAGAGGGGGACAGGGTCTTTCACCCCTCCACTTT. Its protein product is CASSRGGQGLSPLHF.

The chain has TRBV19 and TRBJ1-1, with D perhaps matching TRBD1 (5 bases). Between the trimmed V and J ends, which lost 3 bases and 5 bases, there was a span of 10 bases. This CDR3 region has 13 residues. Germline V CDR1 and CDR2: LNHDA, SQIVND (reference sequence). CDR3 residues: CASSIGWGTEAFF. In DNA form, the CDR3 reads TGTGCCAGTAGTATCGGCTGGGGGACTGAAGCTTTCTTT.

This clonotype appeared many times. The chain couples TRBV5-6 to TRBJ2-3; possibly TRBD2 for D (6 bases). This CDR3 is built from 15 residues. CDR1 SGHDT and CDR2 YYEEEE come from the germline V gene. The germline V and J ends were trimmed by 3 bases and 6 bases, with 17 bases remaining between them. For the CDR3, the DNA is TGTGCCAGCAGCTCCCCTACGGGCGGGACGGATACGCAGTATTTT. It yields the protein CASSSPTGGTDTQYF.

Ten or more counts support this clonotype. This chain connects TRBV20-1 to TRBJ1-6; 7 nucleotides align to TRBD1. The CDR3 is 12 residues long. Germline CDR1 and CDR2: DFQATT and SNEGSKA (reference sequence). The CDR3 DNA is TGCAGCGGGGGACAGCCTAATTCACCCCTCCACTTT. Translation: CSGGQPNSPLHF.

CDR3 nucleotides: TGTGCCAGCAGCCTCGATGGGGTTGAGCAGTTCTTC. Its protein product is CASSLDGVEQFF. The chain carries TRBV12-3 or TRBV12-4 and TRBJ2-1; D remains ambiguous. This CDR3 contains 12 residues. Trimming shortened V by 6 bases and J by 9 bases, and 12 bases separated the two germline ends.

Ten or more counts support this clonotype. V gene TRBV20-1 combines with J gene TRBJ2-3; no clear D. The CDR3 covers 13 residues. The germline gives CDR1 DFQATT, CDR2 SNEGSKA (reference sequence). Trimming shortened V by 4 bases and J by 1 base, and 9 bases separated the two germline ends. CDR3 protein: CSATGVGTDTQYF. In nucleotides, the CDR3 is TGCAGTGCTACCGGCGTCGGCACAGATACGCAGTATTTT.

About this clonotype itself: Possible read error: a much larger clone is one base away. The chain has TRBV12-3 or TRBV12-4 and TRBJ1-5; D is uncertain. The CDR3 is 14 residues long. Trimming pared 3 bases from V and 7 bases from J, leaving 13 bases between. This CDR3 is CASSFTREGQPQHF. Written as DNA, the CDR3 is TGTGCCAGCAGTTTTACAAGGGAAGGACAGCCCCAGCATTTT.

On this clonotype: It may be a read error: a sequence one base away is much more abundant. For the CDR3, the DNA is TGTGCCCCCAGTGATTTAGAGGACAGGGGGCGTTGGACAGATACGCAGTATTTT. This codes for CAPSDLEDRGRWTDTQYF. This chain uses TRBV24-1 with TRBJ2-3; 11 nucleotides align to TRBD1. Germline V gives CDR1 KGHDR, CDR2 SFDVKD. The CDR3 loop spans 18 amino acids.